The 20 T cell receptor beta chains listed next were all sequenced from one sample in a study of identical twins. MiXCR, run by TCRdb on the 5' RACE reads, gives a single entry per CDR3 protein. Of about 240,000 distinct CDR3 sequences in the sample, roughly a tenth were seen once. The sample comprised memory T cells sorted from blood. These receptor sequences come from a man aged 50-59 years in good health.

This chain uses TRBV7-2 with TRBJ2-2, with 7 bases lining up with TRBD1. The V and J ends lost 9 bases and 3 bases, in that order; junction bases with no gene match: 7. The CDR3 spans 14 residues. The germline gives CDR1 SGHTA, CDR2 FQGNSA. The CDR3 region is CASSPGQYTGELFF. CDR3 DNA: TGTGCCAGTAGCCCGGGACAGTACACCGGGGAGCTGTTTTTT.

This clonotype was seen at least ten times. This chain connects TRBV20-1 to TRBJ2-1; TRBD2 agrees at 11 bases. CDR1 DFQATT and CDR2 SNEGSKA come from the germline V gene (reference sequence). V was clipped by 1 base and J by 5 bases; unmatched bases: 10. This CDR3 region has 17 residues. The CDR3 coding sequence is TGCAGTGCTAGAGGAGGTAGCGGGGGGGCCATCGACAATGAGCAGTTCTTC. As protein: CSARGGSGGAIDNEQFF.

This clonotype was picked up a small number of times. The chain combines TRBV7-9 with TRBJ2-2; no definite D call. This CDR3 has 15 residues. The germline gives CDR1 SEHNR, CDR2 FQNEAQ (reference sequence). The V end was cut by 6 bases, the J end by 2 bases, with 13 bases between. For the CDR3, the DNA is TGTGCCAGCAGTCTTGGGTCGGGTAACACCGGGGAGCTGTTTTTT. It codes for CASSLGSGNTGELFF.

The table lists this clonotype with a few counts. The V call is TRBV20-1, the J call TRBJ2-7; no definite D call. Germline CDR1 is DFQATT and CDR2 is SNEGSKA (reference sequence). CDR3 length equals 16 residues. Trimming took 1 base from V and 3 from J, leaving 19 bases between them. The CDR3 spells CSARGTSGPSYYEQYF. CDR3 DNA: TGCAGTGCTAGAGGGACCAGTGGGCCGAGTTACTACGAGCAGTACTTC.

In this sample, this clonotype turned up many times. V gene TRBV18 combines with J gene TRBJ2-3, with D unclear. Trimming removed 4 bases at V and 6 bases at J, with 11 bases between. This CDR3 is built from 13 residues. Germline CDR1 reads KGHSH; CDR2 reads LQKENI. The CDR3 loop is CASSQSGEDTQYF. The CDR3 DNA reads TGTGCCAGCTCACAGTCCGGTGAGGATACGCAGTATTTT.

This clonotype was picked up many times. Relative to the germline gene, one junction end is altered; a read error may explain this. This rearrangement joins TRBV7-2 to TRBJ2-7, with D unclear. CDR1 and CDR2 (germline): SGHTA, FQGNSA. The CDR3 sequence is 13 residues long. The CDR3 DNA follows: TGTGCCAGCAGCTTAGCGCGTTGGCAGGTGGGAATTTTC. Translation: CASSLARWQVGIF.

The chain links TRBV29-1 to TRBJ2-3; possibly TRBD1 or TRBD2 for D (5 bases each). Germline V gene sequence: CDR1 SQVTM, CDR2 ANQGSEA. The CDR3 runs to 14 residues. With 1 base removed from V and 2 bases from J, the gap between germline ends came to 10 bases. This CDR3 is CSVEVAGTTDTQYF. CDR3 coding DNA: TGCAGCGTTGAAGTCGCCGGGACCACAGATACGCAGTATTTT.

The rearrangement uses TRBV30 and TRBJ2-7, with D possibly called TRBD1 or TRBD2 (5 bases each). CDR3 length equals 15 residues. From germline, CDR1 is GTSNPN and CDR2 SVGIG (reference sequence). V was trimmed by 2 bases and J by 5 bases, leaving 19 bases between them. Here the CDR3 reads CAWSPSIARENEQYF. CDR3 sequence (DNA): TGTGCCTGGAGTCCATCAATAGCCAGGGAGAACGAGCAGTACTTC.

This clonotype has just a few counts. The chain employs TRBV9 and TRBJ2-2; D is possibly TRBD2 (5 bases). This CDR3 has 14 residues. Looked up from germline, CDR1 is SGDLS and CDR2 is YYNGEE. Trimming removed 9 bases at V and 4 bases at J, with 16 bases between. CDR3 nucleotide sequence: TGTGCCACAAGGTCGGGGTTGGGCACCGGGGAGCTGTTTTTT. Protein product: CATRSGLGTGELFF.

The sample holds many counts of this clonotype. V gene TRBV27 combines with J gene TRBJ1-2; 8 nucleotides line up with TRBD1. CDR1 is MNHEY and CDR2 is SMNVEV in the germline V gene (reference sequence). The J segment lost 0 bases and the V segment lost 3 bases, leaving 9 bases of the junction unmatched. The CDR3 contains 17 residues. DNA of the CDR3: TGTGCCAGCAGTTTCCGGGGGCAGGGGGCTACTAACTATGGCTACACCTTC. It codes for CASSFRGQGATNYGYTF.

This clonotype was recorded a few times. The V gene is TRBV11-2, the J gene TRBJ2-3, with a weak D call TRBD1 (5 bases). The germline gives CDR1 SGHAT, CDR2 FQNNGV. V lost 2 bases and J 4 bases, leaving 25 bases between the germline ends. The length of the CDR3 is 19 residues. The CDR3 DNA sequence: TGTGCCAGCAGCTTAAATATAGGGGCAGGGCCCCGGTTCCCAGATACGCAGTATTTT. Translation: CASSLNIGAGPRFPDTQYF. Supplemented by reference TRBV11-2 and TRBJ2-3, the full variable domain reads EAGVAQSPRYKIIEKRQSVAFWCNPISGHATLYWYQQILGQGPKLLIQFQNNGVVDDSQLPKDRFSAERLKGVDSTLKIQPAKLEDSAVYLCASSLNIGAGPRFPDTQYFGPGTRLTVL.

The chain recombines TRBV30 with TRBJ2-2, with TRBD1 matching over 9 bases. Germline lookup yields CDR1 GTSNPN and CDR2 SVGIG (reference sequence). The ends lost 6 bases at V and 2 bases at J; junction bases unmatched: 4. The CDR3 runs 14 residues. CDR3 sequence reads: CACTTGGNTGELFF. The CDR3 DNA reads as TGTGCCTGCACAACAGGGGGCAACACCGGGGAGCTGTTTTTT.

The chain combines TRBV6-5 with TRBJ1-2; no definite D call. Per the germline V gene, CDR1 is MNHEY and CDR2 is SVGAGI. This CDR3 has 15 residues. V gave up 0 bases and J gave up 1 base, with 9 bases separating them. As DNA, the CDR3 is TGTGCCAGCAGTTACTCAGGGAACGTTAACTATGGCTACACCTTC. Protein sequence: CASSYSGNVNYGYTF.

The genes are TRBV20-1 and TRBJ1-3; D gene unclear. Trimming removed 0 bases from V and 3 bases from J, with 3 bases in between. Germline V gives CDR1 DFQATT, CDR2 SNEGSKA (reference sequence). The CDR3 is 12 amino acids. CDR3 in amino acids: CSAREVGNTIYF. CDR3 DNA sequence: TGCAGTGCTAGAGAGGTTGGAAACACCATATATTTT.

The chain recombines TRBV27 with TRBJ2-4; tentatively, D is TRBD2 (6 bases). Germline CDR1 MNHEY, CDR2 SMNVEV (reference sequence). The CDR3 contains 17 residues. The V end was cut by 2 bases, the J end by 9 bases, with 23 bases between. CDR3 nucleotides: TGTGCCAGCAGTTTAATTCCCATTTCGGGGGATTCCGGCATTCAGTACTTC. Translating gives CASSLIPISGDSGIQYF.

The table lists this clonotype with a few counts. The chain combines TRBV18 with TRBJ2-5; 9 nucleotides agree with TRBD1. The CDR3 is made up of 15 amino acids. Germline assignment: CDR1 KGHSH and CDR2 LQKENI. V lost 4 bases and J lost 4; bases outside the gene matches: 7. The CDR3 reads CASSRTGALGETQYF. In DNA form, the CDR3 reads TGTGCCAGCTCACGGACAGGGGCCCTAGGAGAGACCCAGTACTTC.

This clonotype was seen a handful of times. The J gene is TRBJ2-5, the V gene TRBV5-1, with D maybe TRBD1 (5 bases). Trimming removed 1 base at V and 0 bases at J, with 13 bases between. Germline V gene lookup returns CDR1 SGHRS and CDR2 YFSETQ. The CDR3 totals 16 residues. CDR3 in DNA: TGCGCCAGCAGCTTGATCAGGGAAAGAGACCAAGAGACCCAGTACTTC. Translated: CASSLIRERDQETQYF.

This clonotype was seen ten or more times. This chain joins TRBV4-2 and TRBJ2-1; D assignment may be TRBD1 or TRBD2 (5 bases each). Germline CDR1 and CDR2: LGHNA and YNFKEQ. This CDR3 is built from 16 residues. The V end lost 0 bases, the J end lost 8 bases, and 17 bases lay between the germline ends. This CDR3 reads CASSQESRVLGDEQFF. CDR3 DNA sequence: TGTGCCAGCAGCCAAGAGTCCAGGGTTCTCGGGGATGAGCAGTTCTTC.

This clonotype appeared a few times. V usage is TRBV5-1 and J usage is TRBJ2-1; D gene ambiguous. The length of the CDR3 is 15 residues. CDR1 is SGHRS and CDR2 is YFSETQ in the germline V gene. Trimming pared 1 base from V and 12 bases from J, leaving 20 bases between. This CDR3 is CASSLSPDHLFWQFF. CDR3 DNA: TGCGCCAGCAGCTTGTCTCCGGACCACCTATTCTGGCAGTTCTTC.

A few counts support this clonotype. This chain joins TRBV6-5 and TRBJ1-2; 7 nucleotides line up with TRBD1. CDR3 length equals 18 residues. Germline V CDR1 and CDR2: MNHEY, SVGAGI. J gave up 2 bases and V 4 bases, and 16 bases lay outside the gene matches. The CDR3 DNA sequence: TGTGCCAGCAGTTCCTTACCGGGACAGCCAAAGAAAAACTATGGCTACACCTTC. Translation: CASSSLPGQPKKNYGYTF.